This note documents a single T cell receptor (beta chain) sequence. Its antigen is currently unknown. The table came from immunoSEQ multiplex PCR; TCRdb's copy has only in-frame clones and leaves some out. The data show fewer than 45,000 clones, approximately 91% seen once. V shed 7 bases, J shed 3 bases, and the junction held 4 bases outside the gene matches. Per the germline V gene, CDR1 is MNHEY and CDR2 is SMNVEV (reference sequence). There are 14 residues in the CDR3. The data originate from a study of PD-L1 blockade in urothelial cancer. Study-level information: Analyzed time points were 3 weeks (second dose) and 6 weeks after therapy began. Median blood clonality was about 0.081, with tens of thousands of unique TCRs.

Findings of the study overall: Pretreatment TCR clonality in blood, when below the median, was predictive of better survival. Greater 3-week expansion of tumor-associated blood clones was recorded for durable-benefit patients.

Time point indicated: pretreatment peripheral blood. The chain has TRBV27 and TRBJ1-5, with 9 bases identical to TRBD1. The material was PBMCs, obtained around atezolizumab (anti-PD-L1) treatment. This clonotype was obtained from a donor aged 40 or over with urothelial cancer. CDR3 residues: CASKRTGDNQPQHF. In nucleotides, the CDR3 is TGTGCCAGCAAACGGACAGGGGACAATCAGCCCCAGCATTTT.